Each of the 23 T cell receptor beta chains below was sequenced from the same sample in a study of shared clonotypes between healthy human individuals. Libraries were prepared by immunoSEQ multiplex PCR; TCRdb keeps only in-frame clonotypes and omits some of them. The data hold more than 600,000 clones, with around 92% observed a single time. In the naive CD8 group, cells lacked CD45RO and were positively selected for CCR7, so terminally differentiated effector memory CD45RA+ cells were left out. Input material: naive CD8+ T cells sorted from blood. The receptors shown here come from a man in his thirties or forties in good health.

The chain has TRBV7-9 and TRBJ1-2, with 9 bases that match TRBD1. This CDR3 is 15 amino acids long. The V and J ends lost 1 base and 8 bases, in that order; junction bases with no gene match: 8. In germline, CDR1 is SEHNR, CDR2 FQNEAQ (reference sequence). The CDR3 sequence: CASSLGTGASGGYTF. The DNA of the CDR3 is TGTGCCAGCAGCTTAGGGACAGGGGCATCGGGAGGCTACACCTTC.

As for this clone: The junction shows a germline mismatch at one end, possibly a read error. The chain links TRBV4-1 to TRBJ2-5; D perhaps matches TRBD1 (5 bases). The CDR3 is 15 amino acids. From germline, CDR1 is MGHRA and CDR2 YSYEKL. CDR3 region: CASNQVETAQETQYF. The CDR3 nucleotides read TGCGCCAGCAACCAAGTGGAGACAGCGCAAGAGACCCAGTACTTC.

This clone has only a few counts. The V and J genes are TRBV7-9 and TRBJ1-5, with D perhaps matching TRBD1 (5 bases). The V end lost 5 bases, the J end lost 0 bases, and 11 bases lay between the germline ends. This CDR3 has 15 residues. Germline assignment: CDR1 SEHNR and CDR2 FQNEAQ (reference sequence). In nucleotides, the CDR3 is TGTGCCAGCAGCGACAGTCCTTATAGCAATCAGCCCCAGCATTTT. Protein product: CASSDSPYSNQPQHF.

This sequence joins TRBV28 and TRBJ2-7; D remains unclear. CDR1 and CDR2 (germline): MDHEN, SYDVKM. The CDR3 contains 13 residues. V was shortened by 5 bases and J by 2 bases, with 10 bases between the two germline ends. The CDR3 DNA sequence: TGTGCCAGCAGTCGATTGGCAGCCTACGAGCAGTACTTC. Translation: CASSRLAAYEQYF.

This sequence joins TRBV7-9 and TRBJ1-4; no reliable D call. Germline V gene sequence: CDR1 SEHNR, CDR2 FQNEAQ (reference sequence). CDR3 length: 16 residues. V was clipped by 5 bases and J by 8 bases, with 21 bases between them. The CDR3, as DNA: TGTGCCAGCAGCCTATCCACGACATTCGCGGGAGAAAAACTGTTTTTT. It codes for CASSLSTTFAGEKLFF.

V gene TRBV6-1 combines with J gene TRBJ1-2; 8 bases map to TRBD1. The CDR3 is 15 amino acids. Trimming took 1 base from V and 3 from J; bases not matched to a gene: 4. Germline V gene lookup returns CDR1 MNHNS and CDR2 SASEGT. The CDR3 is CASSEGGQAYYGYTF. The CDR3 nucleotides read TGTGCCAGCAGTGAAGGGGGACAGGCGTACTATGGCTACACCTTC.

Here the CDR3 DNA reads TGCGCCAGCAGCTTGAGGGGTAAGAGTGGAGATGGCTACACCTTC. This gives the protein CASSLRGKSGDGYTF. The chain has TRBV5-1 and TRBJ1-2, with D possibly being TRBD1 (5 bases). This CDR3 contains 15 residues. Trimming removed 1 base at V and 6 bases at J, with 16 bases between. Germline V gene sequence: CDR1 SGHRS, CDR2 YFSETQ. The whole variable domain, filled in from reference TRBV5-1 and TRBJ1-2, reads KAGVTQTPRYLIKTRGQQVTLSCSPISGHRSVSWYQQTPGQGLQFLFEYFSETQRNKGNFPGRFSGRQFSNSRSEMNVSTLELGDSALYLCASSLRGKSGDGYTFGSGTRLTVV.

This sequence joins TRBV4-1 and TRBJ2-1; D is perhaps TRBD2 (6 bases). From germline, CDR1 is MGHRA and CDR2 YSYEKL. The V gene lost 4 bases and the J gene lost 1 base, with 11 bases spanning the gap. This CDR3 spans 15 amino acids. DNA of the CDR3: TGCGCCAGCAGCCCCCGGAGGGAGTCCTACAATGAGCAGTTCTTC. It yields the protein CASSPRRESYNEQFF.

The chain uses TRBV14 and TRBJ1-2; possible D gene TRBD1, 6 bases. Germline CDR1 is SGHDN and CDR2 is FVKESK. V was shortened by 3 bases and J by 4 bases, with 12 bases between the two germline ends. The CDR3 consists of 14 residues. As DNA, the CDR3 is TGTGCCAGCAGCCACCACAGGGAGACCTATGGCTACACCTTC. Translating it yields CASSHHRETYGYTF.

The CDR3 DNA sequence: TGCGCCAGCAGCAAAGTGCATCCCCGGGACAGGGTCTACAATGAGCAGTTCTTC. Amino acids: CASSKVHPRDRVYNEQFF. The chain recombines TRBV5-1 with TRBJ2-1; 9 bases agree with TRBD1. This CDR3 comprises 18 residues. Trimming took 4 bases from V and 3 from J; bases not matched to a gene: 14. Germline CDR1 SGHRS, CDR2 YFSETQ. The full variable domain, in which reference TRBV5-1 and TRBJ2-1 provide the parts outside the CDR3, is KAGVTQTPRYLIKTRGQQVTLSCSPISGHRSVSWYQQTPGQGLQFLFEYFSETQRNKGNFPGRFSGRQFSNSRSEMNVSTLELGDSALYLCASSKVHPRDRVYNEQFFGPGTRLTVL.

The rearrangement links TRBV7-2 to TRBJ2-7, with 7 bases fitting TRBD2. The CDR3 is 15 residues long. Trimming at V came to 5 bases and at J to 0 bases, leaving 7 bases not matched to a gene. Per the germline V gene, CDR1 is SGHTA and CDR2 is FQGNSA. The CDR3 reads CASSPGTTYSYEQYF. In DNA form, the CDR3 reads TGTGCCAGCAGCCCCGGGACTACCTACTCCTACGAGCAGTACTTC. Together with reference TRBV7-2 and TRBJ2-7, the CDR3 gives the full variable domain: GAGVSQSPSNKVTEKGKDVELRCDPISGHTALYWYRQSLGQGLEFLIYFQGNSAPDKSGLPSDRFSAERTGGSVSTLTIQRTQQEDSAVYLCASSPGTTYSYEQYFGPGTRLTVT.

The rearrangement joins TRBV7-9 to TRBJ2-1; 7 bases match TRBD1. V trimming: 4 bases; J trimming: 6 bases; junction bases outside the gene matches: 12. This CDR3 has 16 residues. The germline V gene has CDR1 SEHNR and CDR2 FQNEAQ (reference sequence). The CDR3 nucleotides read TGTGCCAGCAGCTCCACACAGGGGTACCCAATCAATGAGCAGTTCTTC. This gives the protein CASSSTQGYPINEQFF. Drawing the rest from reference TRBV7-9 and TRBJ2-1, the complete variable domain is DTGVSQNPRHKITKRGQNVTFRCDPISEHNRLYWYRQTLGQGPEFLTYFQNEAQLEKSRLLSDRFSAERPKGSFSTLEIQRTEQGDSAMYLCASSSTQGYPINEQFFGPGTRLTVL.

V is TRBV7-9 and J is TRBJ2-7, with D uncertain. CDR1 and CDR2 (germline): SEHNR, FQNEAQ (reference sequence). The CDR3 loop spans 11 amino acids. The germline V and J ends were trimmed by 5 bases and 2 bases, with 4 bases remaining between them. The CDR3 sequence is CASSRAYEQYF. In DNA form, the CDR3 reads TGTGCCAGCAGCCGCGCCTACGAGCAGTACTTC. Full variable domain (outside the CDR3, taken from reference TRBV7-9 and TRBJ2-7): DTGVSQNPRHKITKRGQNVTFRCDPISEHNRLYWYRQTLGQGPEFLTYFQNEAQLEKSRLLSDRFSAERPKGSFSTLEIQRTEQGDSAMYLCASSRAYEQYFGPGTRLTVT.

In DNA, the CDR3 is TGTGCCAGCAGTTTAAGGCAGGCTAACTCCTACGAGCAGTACTTC. Translated, it gives CASSLRQANSYEQYF. The chain couples TRBV27 to TRBJ2-7; D ambiguous. V was shortened by 2 bases and J by 0 bases, with 11 bases between the two germline ends. The CDR3 covers 15 residues. CDR1 MNHEY and CDR2 SMNVEV come from the germline V gene (reference sequence).

J is TRBJ2-1 and V is TRBV10-3; TRBD2 matches 10 bases. V was pared by 1 base and J by 8 bases, with 8 bases of the junction left unmatched. This CDR3 contains 16 residues. Germline CDR1 is ENHRY and CDR2 is SYGVKD. This chain's CDR3 is CAISEYLAGEVDEQFF. CDR3 bases: TGTGCCATCAGTGAGTATCTAGCGGGAGAAGTGGATGAGCAGTTCTTC.

V is TRBV11-2 and J is TRBJ2-1, with 11 nucleotides matching TRBD2. J gave up 9 bases and V 1 base, and 5 bases lay outside the gene matches. Germline CDR1 reads SGHAT; CDR2 reads FQNNGV. The CDR3 is made up of 15 amino acids. As DNA, the CDR3 is TGTGCCAGCAGCTTAGCTAGCGGGAGGTCCATTGAGCAGTTCTTC. Its translation is CASSLASGRSIEQFF.

V is TRBV11-2 and J is TRBJ2-7; 8 bases match TRBD1. Germline CDR1 and CDR2: SGHAT and FQNNGV. Germline trimming cut 5 bases from V and 0 bases from J; bases unmatched to any gene: 9. The CDR3 contains 16 residues. In DNA, the CDR3 is TGTGCCAGCAGCGCAGGACAGGGAACCTACTCCTACGAGCAGTACTTC. This sequence encodes CASSAGQGTYSYEQYF.

The genes are TRBV29-1 and TRBJ2-7, with D possibly TRBD2 on 6 matching bases. CDR1 is SQVTM and CDR2 is ANQGSEA in the germline V gene. The germline V and J ends were trimmed by 7 bases and 3 bases, with 16 bases remaining between them. The CDR3 consists of 13 residues. The CDR3 loop reads CSGRLAGRYEQYF. The CDR3 DNA is TGCAGCGGACGGTTGGCGGGACGCTACGAGCAGTACTTC.

The chain carries TRBV9 and TRBJ2-3; 11 bases are shared with TRBD1. There are 16 residues in the CDR3. CDR1 is SGDLS and CDR2 is YYNGEE in the germline V gene. J lost 4 bases, V lost 4 bases, and 8 bases had no gene match. The CDR3, as DNA: TGTGCCAGCAGCCTAAGGACAGGGGGCGCCTCAGATACGCAGTATTTT. Its translation is CASSLRTGGASDTQYF.

The chain recombines TRBV7-9 with TRBJ2-7, with D perhaps matching TRBD1 (5 bases). The germline V and J ends were trimmed by 4 bases and 3 bases, with 16 bases remaining between them. CDR3 length equals 15 residues. Germline CDR1 is SEHNR and CDR2 is FQNEAQ (reference sequence). CDR3 protein: CASSSRQWPLYEQYF. In DNA, the CDR3 is TGTGCCAGCAGCTCCCGACAGTGGCCCCTCTACGAGCAGTACTTC.

The rearrangement links TRBV30 to TRBJ2-5; D uncertain. Trimming removed 0 bases at V and 5 bases at J, with 10 bases between. The CDR3 extends over 13 amino acids. Germline values: CDR1 GTSNPN, CDR2 SVGIG (reference sequence). In DNA form, the CDR3 reads TGTGCCTGGAGTGTTGGAAATAGGGAGACCCAGTACTTC. This sequence encodes CAWSVGNRETQYF.

V gene TRBV13 combines with J gene TRBJ2-1, with unresolved D. Per the germline V gene, CDR1 is PRHDT and CDR2 is FYEKMQ (reference sequence). V lost 5 bases to trimming and J lost 3 bases, with 14 bases between them. CDR3 length: 15 amino acids. The chain's CDR3 is CASSHYAKSYNEQFF. CDR3 coding DNA: TGTGCCAGCAGCCACTACGCCAAGAGCTACAATGAGCAGTTCTTC.

The chain couples TRBV4-3 to TRBJ2-5; either TRBD1 or TRBD2 may fit D (5 bases each). TRBJ2-7 matches the DNA end more closely, so the J call is doubtful. The CDR3 extends over 14 amino acids. Germline loops: CDR1 LGHNA, CDR2 YSLEER. In DNA form, the CDR3 reads TGCGCCAGCAGCCAAGATTGGGGGAGCTACGAGCAGTACTTC. Protein: CASSQDWGSYEQYF.